Shown below are 20 T cell receptor beta chains from a single sample sequenced in a study of beta chain features in type 1 diabetes. The study, taken as a whole, reports: Among all four CD4+ subsets, Type 1 diabetes patients had TCRB CDR3s that were moderately but significantly shorter.

Of the isolated RNA, all was reverse transcribed, and so the sequenced material was expressed TCRB transcripts. Generated by immunoSEQ multiplex PCR, the TCRdb table keeps only in-frame clones and is missing some. This sample yields 300,000 to 350,000 clones, of which roughly 14% are seen a single time; nearly 0.015% belongs to the top ten. These receptors have no identified antigens. The sequencing sample was made of naive CD4+ T cells from blood. These receptors were taken from a woman aged 18-29 years with type 1 diabetes.

Details on this clone: The junction differs from germline at one of its ends, possibly a read error. Other DNA sequences within the sample encode an identical CDR3. V is TRBV25-1 and J is TRBJ2-5; the D gene is possibly TRBD2 (6 bases). The CDR3 runs to 12 residues. Germline V gene data show CDR1 as MGHDK and CDR2 as SYGVNS. The CDR3 sequence is CASSETSETQYF. The CDR3, as DNA: TGTGCCAGCAGTGAGACTAGTGAGACCCAATACTTC.

This chain connects TRBV5-1 to TRBJ2-2, with D perhaps matching TRBD1 (5 bases). This CDR3 has 16 residues. V lost 1 base, J lost 1 base, and 11 bases lay in between. Looked up from germline, CDR1 is SGHRS and CDR2 is YFSETQ. The CDR3 is CASSLSRQLNTGELFF. The CDR3 nucleotides read TGCGCCAGCAGCTTGAGTAGACAGCTGAACACCGGGGAGCTGTTTTTT. Filled out from reference TRBV5-1 and TRBJ2-2, the complete variable domain reads KAGVTQTPRYLIKTRGQQVTLSCSPISGHRSVSWYQQTPGQGLQFLFEYFSETQRNKGNFPGRFSGRQFSNSRSEMNVSTLELGDSALYLCASSLSRQLNTGELFFGEGSRLTVL.

The rearrangement links TRBV5-4 to TRBJ2-1, with TRBD2 matching over 14 bases. CDR3 size: 16 residues. V shed 0 bases, J shed 7 bases, and the junction held 3 bases outside the gene matches. Germline V lookup: CDR1 SGHNT, CDR2 YYREEE (reference sequence). The CDR3 sequence: CASSLGGLAGENEQFF. The DNA of the CDR3 is TGTGCCAGCAGCTTGGGGGGACTAGCGGGAGAGAATGAGCAGTTCTTC. The full variable domain, with the rest looked up from reference TRBV5-4 and TRBJ2-1, is ETGVTQSPTHLIKTRGQQVTLRCSSQSGHNTVSWYQQALGQGPQFIFQYYREEENGRGNFPPRFSGLQFPNYSSELNVNALELDDSALYLCASSLGGLAGENEQFFGPGTRLTVL.

This clone appeared a few times. V is TRBV6-6 and J is TRBJ1-2, with TRBD1 identical over 8 bases. This CDR3 region has 14 residues. Germline V gives CDR1 MNHNY, CDR2 SVGAGI (reference sequence). The ends lost 3 bases at V and 5 bases at J; junction bases unmatched: 5. CDR3 in DNA: TGTGCCAGCAGTTATGTCGGACAGGGTTATGGCTACACCTTC. Protein: CASSYVGQGYGYTF.

The chain recombines TRBV29-1 with TRBJ1-2; 9 positions match TRBD1. Germline CDR1 and CDR2: SQVTM and ANQGSEA. The CDR3 runs 14 residues. CDR3 residues: CPTQGGTGNYGYTF. As DNA, the CDR3 is TGCCCCACCCAAGGGGGGACAGGGAACTATGGCTACACCTTC.

CDR3 nucleotides: TGTGCCAGCTGTACTAGCGGGAGGTTTTATGAGCAGTTCTTC. As protein: CASCTSGRFYEQFF. The chain employs TRBV28 and TRBJ2-1; 12 nucleotides line up with TRBD2. The V and J ends lost 8 bases and 8 bases, in that order; junction bases with no gene match: 7. The CDR3 runs to 14 residues. Germline values: CDR1 MDHEN, CDR2 SYDVKM.

The chain uses TRBV7-2 and TRBJ1-2; no reliable D call. The V end was cut by 1 base, the J end by 8 bases, with 14 bases between. The length of the CDR3 is 14 residues. From germline, CDR1 is SGHTA and CDR2 FQGNSA. The CDR3 region is CASSLGVRGGGYTF. In DNA, the CDR3 is TGTGCCAGCAGCTTAGGGGTACGGGGAGGAGGCTACACCTTC.

This clone was observed a handful of times. The chain links TRBV19 to TRBJ2-1; 9 nucleotides agree with TRBD2. CDR3 length: 14 residues. Germline trimming cut 8 bases from V and 5 bases from J; bases unmatched to any gene: 7. The germline V gene has CDR1 LNHDA and CDR2 SQIVND (reference sequence). In DNA, the CDR3 is TGTGCCAGTGGGAGACTAGCGGTGAACAATGAGCAGTTCTTC. Its protein is CASGRLAVNNEQFF.

This chain links TRBV14 with TRBJ2-5; D is possibly TRBD1 (6 bases). Germline CDR1 reads SGHDN; CDR2 reads FVKESK. V dropped 4 bases and J dropped 0 bases, with 12 bases sitting between them. The CDR3 consists of 15 residues. Here the CDR3 reads CASSLRWGHQETQYF. In nucleotides, the CDR3 is TGTGCCAGCAGCCTTCGGTGGGGGCACCAAGAGACCCAGTACTTC.

This clone turned up a few times. Other DNA sequences in the same sample also yield this CDR3. J is TRBJ1-5 and V is TRBV11-2; D is unclear. The germline V gene encodes CDR1 SGHAT and CDR2 FQNNGV. V lost 1 base and J lost 5, with 6 bases in between. The CDR3 length is 13 residues. The CDR3 here is CASSLGGDQPQHF. The DNA for the CDR3 is TGTGCCAGCAGCTTAGGCGGGGATCAGCCCCAGCATTTT.

This clone was observed a few times. The gene calls are TRBV9 and TRBJ2-1, with TRBD2 identical over 8 bases. Germline V gives CDR1 SGDLS, CDR2 YYNGEE. This CDR3 has 15 residues. Unmatched junction bases numbered 6, after V lost 3 bases and J lost 4 bases. CDR3 protein: CASSETSGSYNEQFF. The CDR3 coding sequence is TGTGCCAGCAGCGAAACTAGCGGATCATACAATGAGCAGTTCTTC.

This clone was seen a handful of times. The chain has TRBV11-2 and TRBJ2-1; 13 positions match TRBD2. The CDR3 length is 17 residues. With 3 bases clipped from V and 9 bases from J, the junction kept 11 bases outside the gene matches. CDR1 is SGHAT, CDR2 FQNNGV, per germline. CDR3 protein: CASSLGTSGRAKGEQFF. The CDR3 DNA reads TGTGCCAGCAGCTTGGGAACTAGCGGGAGGGCTAAGGGTGAGCAGTTCTTC.

The CDR3 loop reads CASRTSGGVFEQYF. CDR3 nucleotides: TGCGCCAGCAGGACTAGCGGGGGAGTCTTCGAGCAGTACTTC. The V gene is TRBV5-1, the J gene TRBJ2-7; 12 nucleotides agree with TRBD2. There are 14 residues in the CDR3. Trimming at V came to 5 bases and at J to 6 bases, leaving 6 bases not matched to a gene. Germline lookup yields CDR1 SGHRS and CDR2 YFSETQ.

The V call is TRBV30, the J call TRBJ1-5; 10 nucleotides align to TRBD1. Germline V CDR1 and CDR2: GTSNPN, SVGIG (reference sequence). V trimming: 6 bases; J trimming: 5 bases; junction bases outside the gene matches: 7. The CDR3 runs to 14 residues. In DNA, the CDR3 is TGTGCCTGTCAGACAGGGGGCAGGGATCAGCCCCAGCATTTT. Its protein is CACQTGGRDQPQHF.

A few counts support this clone. The chain joins TRBV9 to TRBJ2-3; tentatively, D is TRBD1 (6 bases). Trimming removed 4 bases at V and 5 bases at J, with 20 bases between. CDR1 and CDR2 from the germline V gene are SGDLS and YYNGEE. The CDR3 has 16 residues. The CDR3 reads CASSPNPGTSLDTQYF. The CDR3 coding sequence is TGTGCCAGCAGCCCCAACCCCGGGACATCGTTAGATACGCAGTATTTT.

The rearrangement links TRBV15 to TRBJ1-3; D ambiguous. The germline V and J ends were trimmed by 2 bases and 8 bases, with 10 bases remaining between them. Germline-derived CDR1 and CDR2 are LNHNV and YYDKDF (reference sequence). This CDR3 comprises 13 residues. The CDR3, as DNA: TGTGCCACCAGCAGACGGTGGGCAGACACCATATATTTT. This sequence encodes CATSRRWADTIYF. Combining the CDR3 with reference TRBV15 and TRBJ1-3 gives the whole variable domain DAMVIQNPRYQVTQFGKPVTLSCSQTLNHNVMYWYQQKSSQAPKLLFHYYDKDFNNEADTPDNFQSRRPNTSFCFLDIRSPGLGDTAMYLCATSRRWADTIYFGEGSWLTVV.

The chain employs TRBV6-6 and TRBJ2-1; 12 nucleotides match TRBD1. Germline CDR1 is MNHNY and CDR2 is SVGAGI (reference sequence). The V gene end was trimmed by 4 bases and the J gene end by 7 bases; junction bases not matched to a gene: 5. This CDR3 has 15 residues. The CDR3 region is CASSSLGQGANEQFF. The CDR3 coding sequence is TGTGCCAGCAGTTCGCTGGGACAGGGGGCAAATGAGCAGTTCTTC.

This clone was seen a handful of times. The V call is TRBV7-9, the J call TRBJ1-5; D gene uncertain. Between the trimmed V and J ends, which lost 0 bases and 2 bases, there was a span of 8 bases. Germline CDR1 reads SEHNR; CDR2 reads FQNEAQ (reference sequence). CDR3 size: 15 residues. CDR3 DNA sequence: TGTGCCAGCAGCTTAGCCGGTTCGGGCAATCAGCCCCAGCATTTT. Protein: CASSLAGSGNQPQHF.

This clone appeared a few times. The gene calls are TRBV2 and TRBJ2-3; D might be TRBD1 (5 bases). Per germline, CDR1 SNHLY and CDR2 FYNNEI. The CDR3 spans 17 residues. Trimming pared 3 bases from V and 2 bases from J, leaving 18 bases between. CDR3 coding DNA: TGTGCCAGCAGTGATTGGGGCAGAACATCCCTCACAGATACGCAGTATTTT. Its protein product is CASSDWGRTSLTDTQYF. The full variable domain, its missing parts supplied by reference TRBV2 and TRBJ2-3, is EPEVTQTPSHQVTQMGQEVILRCVPISNHLYFYWYRQILGQKVEFLVSFYNNEISEKSEIFDDQFSVERPDGSNFTLKIRSTKLEDSAMYFCASSDWGRTSLTDTQYFGPGTRLTVL.

The table lists this clone with a few counts. This chain joins TRBV28 and TRBJ2-1, with 11 bases lining up with TRBD2. CDR3 size: 17 residues. Per germline, CDR1 MDHEN and CDR2 SYDVKM. The junction had 11 bases not matched to a gene; V was cut back by 9 bases and J by 1 base. CDR3 region: CASSGTSGYRSYNEQFF. As DNA, the CDR3 is TGTGCCAGTTCCGGGACTAGCGGTTATAGGTCCTACAATGAGCAGTTCTTC.